The rows below give T cell receptor beta chains drawn from one sample of a study of T cell clonotyping in hematopoietic cell transplantation. Libraries were prepared by immunoSEQ multiplex PCR; TCRdb keeps only in-frame clonotypes and omits some of them. The sample shows 2,500 to 3,500 clones, approximately 96% of them seen only once. The input for sequencing was peripheral blood mononuclear cells, taken before stem cell transplant. Source of these receptors: a woman aged 45 to 65 with chronic myeloid leukemia. Some clones in this sample may be carry-over from other donors' samples. Both conserved end residues are part of each CDR3. Each record gives: CDR3 protein, V gene, CDR3 length, J gene.

CDR3aa: CASSMMGSKFDEQFF
v_gene: TRBV19
len: 15
j_gene: TRBJ2-1

CDR3aa: CASSRLNTGGELTKEQYF
v_gene: TRBV14
len: 18
j_gene: TRBJ2-7

CDR3aa: CASSLGYGVYGYTF
v_gene: TRBV7-9
len: 14
j_gene: TRBJ1-2

CDR3aa: CASSTMNTEAFF
v_gene: TRBV6-5
len: 12
j_gene: TRBJ1-1

CDR3aa: CASSWMAGTTDTQYF
v_gene: TRBV6-5
len: 15
j_gene: TRBJ2-3

CDR3aa: CASSPLDSGDTEAFF
v_gene: TRBV18
len: 15
j_gene: TRBJ1-1

CDR3aa: CASSLLGSGRASKGEQYF
v_gene: TRBV28
len: 18
j_gene: TRBJ2-7

CDR3aa: CASSPDFYEQYF
v_gene: TRBV5-1
len: 12
j_gene: TRBJ2-7

CDR3aa: CASSSIAGVWDEQYF
v_gene: TRBV28
len: 15
j_gene: TRBJ2-7

CDR3aa: CASSQQVVDGYTF
v_gene: TRBV14
len: 13
j_gene: TRBJ1-2

CDR3aa: CASTPAPGTVEAFF
v_gene: TRBV27
len: 14
j_gene: TRBJ1-1

CDR3aa: CASSMGGDSSYNEQFF
v_gene: TRBV19
len: 16
j_gene: TRBJ2-1

CDR3aa: CASSGGNEQFF
v_gene: TRBV30
len: 11
j_gene: TRBJ2-1

CDR3aa: CASSVGSPYGYTF
v_gene: TRBV9
len: 13
j_gene: TRBJ1-2

CDR3aa: CAWSVGAGNYAEAFF
v_gene: TRBV30
len: 15
j_gene: TRBJ1-1

CDR3aa: CASRLGVGTGGRRTGELFF
v_gene: TRBV7-6
len: 19
j_gene: TRBJ2-2

CDR3aa: CASSTSGWETQYF
v_gene: TRBV9
len: 13
j_gene: TRBJ2-5

CDR3aa: CASSSDREEQFF
v_gene: TRBV25-1
len: 12
j_gene: TRBJ2-1

CDR3aa: CASSLGYGVYGYTF
v_gene: TRBV7-9
len: 14
j_gene: TRBJ1-2

CDR3aa: CASSPGAGEGYTF
v_gene: TRBV7-3
len: 13
j_gene: TRBJ1-2

CDR3aa: CASRKGGSGPRHGELFF
v_gene: TRBV2
len: 17
j_gene: TRBJ2-2

CDR3aa: CASSPGGLWETQYF
v_gene: TRBV28
len: 14
j_gene: TRBJ2-5

CDR3aa: CASRKGPNTEAFF
v_gene: TRBV19
len: 13
j_gene: TRBJ1-1

CDR3aa: CAWSVFGGSSYEQYF
v_gene: TRBV30
len: 15
j_gene: TRBJ2-7

CDR3aa: CASLLAGGSEQYF
v_gene: TRBV2
len: 13
j_gene: TRBJ2-7

CDR3aa: CSAFAYGYTF
v_gene: TRBV20-1
len: 10
j_gene: TRBJ1-2

CDR3aa: CASSLVVNTEAFF
v_gene: TRBV5-1
len: 13
j_gene: TRBJ1-1

CDR3aa: CASSLGGSSYNEQFF
v_gene: TRBV5-4
len: 15
j_gene: TRBJ2-1

CDR3aa: CASSQEAGGNTGELFF
v_gene: TRBV4-1
len: 16
j_gene: TRBJ2-2

CDR3aa: CASSNRLPSSGNTIYF
v_gene: TRBV14
len: 16
j_gene: TRBJ1-3

CDR3aa: CASSYASGSYGYTF
v_gene: TRBV7-9
len: 14
j_gene: TRBJ1-2

CDR3aa: CASSSRSSGNTIYF
v_gene: TRBV27
len: 14
j_gene: TRBJ1-3

CDR3aa: CASSLTAAYNEQFF
v_gene: TRBV7-9
len: 14
j_gene: TRBJ2-1

CDR3aa: CASHGKSSGNTIYF
v_gene: TRBV2
len: 14
j_gene: TRBJ1-3

CDR3aa: CASSQGLAGWEQYF
v_gene: TRBV13
len: 14
j_gene: TRBJ2-7

CDR3aa: CASSLIRGKGGPQHF
v_gene: TRBV7-6
len: 15
j_gene: TRBJ1-5

CDR3aa: CASRPGVYDNEQFF
v_gene: TRBV27
len: 14
j_gene: TRBJ2-1

CDR3aa: CASSPFGMNTEAFF
v_gene: TRBV18
len: 14
j_gene: TRBJ1-1

CDR3aa: CASSLKPGQGYEQYF
v_gene: TRBV13
len: 15
j_gene: TRBJ2-7

CDR3aa: CASSPGSGSSEQFF
v_gene: TRBV27
len: 14
j_gene: TRBJ2-1

CDR3aa: CASSEATTPGNQPQHF
v_gene: TRBV6-1
len: 16
j_gene: TRBJ1-5

CDR3aa: CASSLVMGGQSYEQYF
v_gene: TRBV5-1
len: 16
j_gene: TRBJ2-7

CDR3aa: CASSLNDGWNTEAFF
v_gene: TRBV16
len: 15
j_gene: TRBJ1-1

CDR3aa: CASSPTGTRGFETQYF
v_gene: TRBV7-3
len: 16
j_gene: TRBJ2-5

CDR3aa: CATEAYGYTF
v_gene: TRBV19
len: 10
j_gene: TRBJ1-2

CDR3aa: CASSLIAGNTEAFF
v_gene: TRBV5-1
len: 14
j_gene: TRBJ1-1

CDR3aa: CASSTPNSPLHF
v_gene: TRBV9
len: 12
j_gene: TRBJ1-6

CDR3aa: CAITPDRARLMKLFF
v_gene: TRBV6-1
len: 15
j_gene: TRBJ1-4